This T cell receptor (beta chain) originates from a study of blood T cell repertoires in COVID-19. Study-wide context: COVID-19 samples collected from the United States, Italy and Spain covered acute and convalescent phases. PBMCs, B-cell-depleted T cells, or T cells provided the cDNA or gDNA that made up the material.

In the study's own analysis: The authors estimated nucleated cell counts from reference gene primer amplification. Libraries were prepared by immunoSEQ multiplex PCR; TCRdb keeps only in-frame clonotypes and omits some of them. D and trimming were read from the DNA, whereas the V and J calls and clone size are those reported in that table. Among approximately 200,000 clones listed, 85% were seen once. Trimming removed 5 bases from V and 6 bases from J; junction bases left unmatched: 4. Germline V gene data show CDR1 as PRHDT and CDR2 as FYEKMQ (reference sequence). The CDR3 sequence is 14 residues long.

The TCR originated in a man aged 40-55 years with acute or convalescent COVID-19. The chain employs TRBV13 and TRBJ1-2; TRBD1 aligns across 12 bases. The sequencing input was peripheral blood. The CDR3 protein is CASSPGQGANGYTF. The CDR3 region has the DNA TGTGCCAGCAGCCCGGGACAGGGGGCGAATGGCTACACCTTC.